Following are 24 T cell receptor beta chains from one sample sequenced in a study of cytomegalovirus exposure and HLA in healthy donors. Vbeta (60) and Jbeta (13) primers were used in the PCR. The protocol was immunoSEQ multiplex PCR, while the TCRdb copy is restricted to in-frame clones and leaves out a portion. The sample has under 200,000 clones, 73% seen once. The sequencing sample was made of PBMCs. These receptor sequences come from a woman aged 18-35 years in good health and CMV-seropositive.

In its sample, this clone was seen a few times. The chain recombines TRBV15 with TRBJ2-5; tentative D call: TRBD2 (5 bases). Germline CDR1 reads LNHNV; CDR2 reads YYDKDF (reference sequence). V was trimmed by 0 bases and J by 2 bases, leaving 7 bases between them. The CDR3 loop spans 14 amino acids. The CDR3, as DNA: TGTGCCACCAGCAGAGACCCGGGGCAAGAGACCCAGTACTTC. As protein: CATSRDPGQETQYF.

The rearrangement uses TRBV6-5 and TRBJ2-3, with D unclear. V gave up 7 bases and J gave up 5 bases, with 7 bases separating them. The CDR3 sequence is 11 residues long. CDR1 MNHEY and CDR2 SVGAGI come from the germline V gene. The CDR3 nucleotides read TGTGCCAGCATAGATAAAGATACGCAGTATTTT. The encoded protein is CASIDKDTQYF.

This chain joins TRBV5-4 and TRBJ1-1, with unresolved D. The CDR3 contains 15 residues. Per the germline V gene, CDR1 is SGHNT and CDR2 is YYREEE (reference sequence). V gave up 4 bases and J gave up 4 bases, with 17 bases separating them. CDR3 in amino acids: CASSPDGWRSTEAFF. The CDR3 DNA reads as TGTGCCAGCAGCCCGGATGGGTGGCGGAGCACTGAAGCTTTCTTT.

The chain is built from TRBV29-1 and TRBJ2-7, with 10 bases identical to TRBD1. Germline V CDR1 and CDR2: SQVTM, ANQGSEA. After removal of 4 bases from V and 2 bases from J, the junction contained 11 bases not matched to a gene. The CDR3 consists of 16 residues. The CDR3 region is CSVGWPGGTGAYEQYF. CDR3 in DNA: TGCAGCGTTGGTTGGCCTGGGGGGACAGGGGCCTACGAGCAGTACTTC.

The rearrangement uses TRBV7-9 and TRBJ2-7; no clear D. CDR1 is SEHNR and CDR2 is FQNEAQ in the germline V gene (reference sequence). Deletions cut 4 bases from V and 4 bases from J, with 8 bases between. CDR3 length: 12 residues. CDR3 nucleotides: TGTGCCAGCAGCTCTTACTTATACGAGCAGTACTTC. Translating gives CASSSYLYEQYF.

V gene TRBV5-4 combines with J gene TRBJ1-1; 7 positions match TRBD1. CDR3 size: 14 residues. Germline V gives CDR1 SGHNT, CDR2 YYREEE (reference sequence). V gave up 4 bases and J gave up 10 bases; unmatched junction bases: 13. CDR3 DNA sequence: TGTGCCAGCAGCCCGAGGACAGGCAGCATCGGAGCTTTCTTT. This translates into CASSPRTGSIGAFF. Drawing the rest from reference TRBV5-4 and TRBJ1-1, the complete variable domain is ETGVTQSPTHLIKTRGQQVTLRCSSQSGHNTVSWYQQALGQGPQFIFQYYREEENGRGNFPPRFSGLQFPNYSSELNVNALELDDSALYLCASSPRTGSIGAFFGQGTRLTVV.

The CDR3 loop is CASSLRQGNSPLHF. The CDR3 region has the DNA TGTGCCAGCAGCTTAAGGCAGGGGAATTCACCCCTCCACTTT. The V gene is TRBV7-2, the J gene TRBJ1-6, with a possible D match to TRBD1 (6 bases). Trimming pared 2 bases from V and 7 bases from J, leaving 9 bases between. This CDR3 is built from 14 residues. Germline CDR1 is SGHTA and CDR2 is FQGNSA.

CDR3 sequence: CASKEGLYEQYF. CDR3 nucleotide sequence: TGTGCCAGCAAGGAGGGGCTCTACGAGCAGTACTTC. The V gene is TRBV6-5, the J gene TRBJ2-7; tentative D call: TRBD2 (6 bases). V was clipped by 7 bases and J by 3 bases, with 10 bases between them. This CDR3 has 12 residues. Germline-derived CDR1 and CDR2 are MNHEY and SVGAGI.

Notes on this clone: The junction departs from the called germline gene at one end, perhaps through a read error. This same CDR3 is encoded by further DNA sequences in the sample. The chain employs TRBV6-1 and TRBJ1-2; D ambiguous. The length of the CDR3 is 15 residues. Germline V CDR1 and CDR2: MNHNS, SASEGT. This CDR3 reads CASVGSGVTNYGYTF. In DNA form, the CDR3 reads TGTGCCAGCGTGGGCAGCGGAGTGACTAACTATGGCTACACTTTC.

The chain carries TRBV4-2 and TRBJ2-1, with D tentatively TRBD2 (5 bases). The V and J ends lost 0 bases and 3 bases respectively, with 12 bases between them. CDR1 is LGHNA, CDR2 YNFKEQ, per germline. This CDR3 has 16 amino acids. As DNA, the CDR3 is TGTGCCAGCAGCCAAGATCCACCGGGGAACTACAATGAGCAGTTCTTC. Amino acids: CASSQDPPGNYNEQFF.

Here the CDR3 DNA reads TGTGCCAGCACCGCAACCGGAAGAACAGGGGCTTTAGTGCAGTACTTC. It encodes CASTATGRTGALVQYF. This sequence joins TRBV7-8 and TRBJ2-7, with 7 bases identical to TRBD1. The trim removed 7 bases at V and 9 bases at J, leaving 21 bases unmatched. This CDR3 spans 16 amino acids. Germline V gene data show CDR1 as SGHVS and CDR2 as FQNEAQ.

The chain has TRBV2 and TRBJ2-3; D perhaps matches TRBD2 (6 bases). Trimming took off 6 bases at V and 9 bases at J, with 13 bases between the two ends. The CDR3 extends over 12 amino acids. Germline V lookup: CDR1 SNHLY, CDR2 FYNNEI. CDR3 DNA: TGTGCCAGCAGGCAGGATGGAGGGACGCAGTATTTT. Its protein is CASRQDGGTQYF.

The J gene is TRBJ2-7, the V gene TRBV7-9; 7 nucleotides line up with TRBD1. Trimming removed 5 bases from V and 2 bases from J; junction bases left unmatched: 12. The V gene's germline CDR1 is SEHNR and CDR2 FQNEAQ (reference sequence). This CDR3 has 16 residues. This CDR3 is CASSGNRDSATYEQYF. The CDR3 DNA reads as TGTGCCAGCAGCGGCAACCGGGACAGCGCTACCTACGAGCAGTACTTC.

The chain carries TRBV5-6 and TRBJ2-3; 8 bases are shared with TRBD1. V lost 0 bases to trimming and J lost 4 bases; unmatched junction nucleotides: 10. Germline V gene lookup returns CDR1 SGHDT and CDR2 YYEEEE. The CDR3 consists of 17 residues. This CDR3 is CASSLGGTGSLADTQYF. The CDR3 nucleotides read TGTGCCAGCAGCTTGGGGGGGACAGGAAGTCTCGCAGATACGCAGTATTTT.

This chain links TRBV27 with TRBJ1-2; 9 bases map to TRBD1. The ends lost 5 bases at V and 5 bases at J; junction bases unmatched: 9. Germline V lookup: CDR1 MNHEY, CDR2 SMNVEV (reference sequence). This CDR3 has 15 residues. The CDR3 coding sequence is TGTGCCAGCAGTATAGGACAGGGGTACCGATATGGCTACACCTTC. Amino acid sequence: CASSIGQGYRYGYTF.

This clone was found a few times. J is TRBJ2-1 and V is TRBV19, with D maybe TRBD2 (5 bases). CDR1 is LNHDA and CDR2 is SQIVND in the germline V gene (reference sequence). The CDR3 runs to 16 residues. The V end lost 5 bases, the J end lost 3 bases, and 17 bases lay between the germline ends. CDR3 in DNA: TGTGCCAGTAGTCCTCGCGGTCTAGGGAGCTACAATGAGCAGTTCTTC. It codes for CASSPRGLGSYNEQFF.

As DNA, the CDR3 is TGCGCCAGCAGCTTGGCAGGGGGCGGCTATGGCTACACCTTC. Protein product: CASSLAGGGYGYTF. The chain couples TRBV5-1 to TRBJ1-2; 8 nucleotides align to TRBD1. The CDR3 runs to 14 residues. After removal of 0 bases from V and 4 bases from J, the junction contained 2 bases not matched to a gene. Per the germline V gene, CDR1 is SGHRS and CDR2 is YFSETQ.

The chain couples TRBV7-8 to TRBJ2-7, with TRBD1 matching over 10 bases. Germline assignment: CDR1 SGHVS and CDR2 FQNEAQ. V was pared by 1 base and J by 2 bases, with 11 bases of the junction left unmatched. The CDR3 consists of 18 residues. CDR3: CASSLEVSDRGFTYEQYF. DNA for the CDR3: TGTGCCAGCAGCTTAGAGGTTTCGGACAGGGGGTTTACCTACGAGCAGTACTTC.

The J gene is TRBJ2-1, the V gene TRBV6-5, with 9 bases fitting TRBD2. CDR3 length: 13 amino acids. CDR1 is MNHEY, CDR2 SVGAGI, per germline. The V and J ends lost 8 bases and 6 bases, in that order; junction bases with no gene match: 5. CDR3 sequence: CASVAGGGNEQFF. In nucleotides, the CDR3 is TGTGCCAGCGTCGCGGGGGGGGGCAATGAGCAGTTCTTC.

The chain carries TRBV6-1 and TRBJ2-7; D is ambiguous. Trimming took off 2 bases at V and 3 bases at J, with 14 bases between the two ends. The CDR3 totals 15 residues. Germline loops: CDR1 MNHNS, CDR2 SASEGT. The chain's CDR3 is CASSEIARAGYEQYF. For the CDR3, the DNA is TGTGCCAGCAGTGAAATAGCAAGAGCCGGCTACGAGCAGTACTTC.

The chain employs TRBV5-1 and TRBJ1-4; D is unclear. The germline CDR1 and CDR2 sequences are SGHRS and YFSETQ. The CDR3 has 14 amino acids. Trimming cost V 2 bases and J 0 bases, with 5 bases left between them. This chain's CDR3 is CASSFSATNEKLFF. CDR3 sequence (DNA): TGCGCCAGCAGCTTCTCTGCAACTAATGAAAAACTGTTTTTT.

The chain couples TRBV7-9 to TRBJ2-3, with D perhaps matching TRBD1 (6 bases). V lost 1 base and J 0 bases, leaving 11 bases between the germline ends. Germline V lookup: CDR1 SEHNR, CDR2 FQNEAQ (reference sequence). The CDR3 has 16 residues. The CDR3 DNA follows: TGTGCCAGCAGCTTAGTACAGGGTTCGAGCACAGATACGCAGTATTTT. Its protein is CASSLVQGSSTDTQYF.

For the CDR3, the DNA is TGTGCCAGTAGTATAGTGACGGGATCGGGGGAGCAGTACTTC. This translates into CASSIVTGSGEQYF. The chain has TRBV19 and TRBJ2-7, with a weak D call TRBD2 (5 bases). V lost 1 base, J lost 7 bases, and 14 bases lay in between. This CDR3 is built from 14 residues. The germline V gene encodes CDR1 LNHDA and CDR2 SQIVND (reference sequence).

The gene calls are TRBV4-2 and TRBJ2-5; TRBD2 aligns across 9 bases. Germline CDR1 LGHNA, CDR2 YNFKEQ. Trimming took 0 bases from V and 4 from J; bases not matched to a gene: 9. This CDR3 has 17 residues. CDR3 coding DNA: TGTGCCAGCAGCCAAGATGGGTCTAGCGGGGTGGGAGAGACCCAGTACTTC. Its protein product is CASSQDGSSGVGETQYF.